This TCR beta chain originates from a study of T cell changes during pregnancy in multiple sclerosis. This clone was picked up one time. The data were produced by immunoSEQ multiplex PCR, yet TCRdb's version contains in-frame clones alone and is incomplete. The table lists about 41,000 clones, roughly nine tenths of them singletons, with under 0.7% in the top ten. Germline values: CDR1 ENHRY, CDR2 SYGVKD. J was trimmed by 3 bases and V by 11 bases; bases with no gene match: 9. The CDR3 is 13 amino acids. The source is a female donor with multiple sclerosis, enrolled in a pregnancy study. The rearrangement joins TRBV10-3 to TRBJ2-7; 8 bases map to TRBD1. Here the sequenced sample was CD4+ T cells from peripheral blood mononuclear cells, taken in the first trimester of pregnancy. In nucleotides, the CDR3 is TGTGCCTCGGAGGACAGGGACCACTACGAGCAGTACTTC. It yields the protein CASEDRDHYEQYF.